Shown below are 17 T cell receptor beta chains from a single sample sequenced in a study of CD8 T cells in ankylosing spondylitis. TCRdb processed the 5' RACE reads anew with MiXCR; each CDR3 protein has one entry. The data contain about 330,000 distinct CDR3 sequences, 8% of them seen just once; the ten biggest clones take up 13% to 15%. The study, taken as a whole, reports: A motif in TCR beta, a set of seven to nine highly homologous variants, appeared characteristic of ankylosing spondylitis blood.

No antigen has been identified for these receptors. Sequenced: blood, either unsorted or a sorted T cell fraction (not recorded which). The receptors originated from a male donor with ankylosing spondylitis.

This clonotype has just a few counts. The chain has TRBV5-1 and TRBJ1-2, with TRBD1 identical over 8 bases. CDR1 SGHRS and CDR2 YFSETQ come from the germline V gene. Losses at the gene ends were 4 bases for V and 5 bases for J; bases not matched to a gene: 7. There are 14 residues in the CDR3. This CDR3 is CASSPTGGRYGYTF. The CDR3 DNA is TGCGCCAGCAGCCCCACAGGGGGAAGATATGGCTACACCTTC.

The chain employs TRBV11-3 and TRBJ2-3; TRBD2 agrees at 10 bases. The J segment lost 8 bases and the V segment lost 4 bases, leaving 9 bases of the junction unmatched. The CDR3 consists of 15 residues. CDR1 is SGHNT and CDR2 is YENEEA in the germline V gene. The CDR3 DNA sequence: TGTGCCAGCAGCTGGAAGAGCGGGAGGGCGGTTACGCAGTATTTT. Protein sequence: CASSWKSGRAVTQYF.

Ten or more counts support this clonotype. The V call is TRBV10-3, the J call TRBJ2-1, with 10 nucleotides matching TRBD2. Trimming took 3 bases from V and 5 from J; bases not matched to a gene: 4. The CDR3 is 15 residues long. CDR1 ENHRY and CDR2 SYGVKD come from the germline V gene. This CDR3 is CAISDASGGHNEQFF. The DNA of the CDR3 is TGTGCCATCAGTGATGCTAGCGGGGGTCACAATGAGCAGTTCTTC.

This clonotype was counted a few times. This chain uses TRBV20-1 with TRBJ1-3; D is uncertain. Trimming pared 3 bases from V and 4 bases from J, leaving 13 bases between. Germline V gene lookup returns CDR1 DFQATT and CDR2 SNEGSKA (reference sequence). The CDR3 is 14 residues long. CDR3 region: CSASVNYAGNTIYF. The CDR3 nucleotides are TGCAGTGCTAGCGTTAATTACGCCGGAAACACCATATATTTT.

This clonotype was observed a handful of times. The rearrangement links TRBV20-1 to TRBJ2-7; the D gene is possibly TRBD2 (5 bases). The CDR3 runs to 13 residues. Germline CDR1 reads DFQATT; CDR2 reads SNEGSKA (reference sequence). V lost 6 bases and J 3 bases, leaving 15 bases between the germline ends. The DNA for the CDR3 is TGCAGTGCCAGGACTGGGAGCAACTACGAGCAGTACTTC. Protein product: CSARTGSNYEQYF.

This clonotype was detected ten times or more. The CDR3 loop reads CSATSGGLGINEQFF. The DNA for the CDR3 is TGCAGTGCTACCTCCGGGGGACTAGGAATCAATGAGCAGTTCTTC. This chain uses TRBV20-1 with TRBJ2-1; TRBD2 agrees at 8 bases. V gave up 4 bases and J gave up 6 bases; unmatched junction bases: 11. This CDR3 contains 15 residues. Germline V gene lookup returns CDR1 DFQATT and CDR2 SNEGSKA (reference sequence).

This clonotype was seen only a few times. The chain is built from TRBV10-3 and TRBJ1-6, with 9 bases matching TRBD1. Per the germline V gene, CDR1 is ENHRY and CDR2 is SYGVKD. The CDR3 loop spans 16 amino acids. Losses at the gene ends were 2 bases for V and 10 bases for J; bases not matched to a gene: 9. CDR3 in amino acids: CAISETPPGQGSPLHF. The CDR3 DNA reads as TGTGCCATCAGTGAGACACCACCGGGACAGGGATCACCCCTCCACTTT.

Ten or more counts support this clonotype. The rearrangement links TRBV2 to TRBJ2-7; no clear D gene. Germline CDR1 is SNHLY and CDR2 is FYNNEI. With 8 bases removed from V and 2 bases from J, the gap between germline ends came to 7 bases. The CDR3 consists of 11 residues. The CDR3 spells CASVGTYEQYF. Written as DNA, the CDR3 is TGTGCCAGCGTGGGGACCTACGAGCAGTACTTC.

The chain has TRBV4-2 and TRBJ2-7; D is perhaps TRBD1 or TRBD2 (5 bases each). Germline V gene data show CDR1 as LGHNA and CDR2 as YNFKEQ. Trimming left V 0 bases short and J 6 bases short, with 18 bases between. The CDR3 totals 16 residues. CDR3 nucleotide sequence: TGTGCCAGCAGCCAAGAAGGCGACTACCTGGGACCCGAGCAGTACTTC. Amino acid sequence: CASSQEGDYLGPEQYF.

This sequence joins TRBV6-1 and TRBJ1-1, with D maybe TRBD1 (6 bases). V shed 5 bases and J shed 4 bases, with 14 bases lying between them. The germline V gene has CDR1 MNHNS and CDR2 SASEGT. The CDR3 has 14 residues. CDR3 nucleotides: TGTGCCAGCAGTAAACAGGGTGTGGGCACTGAAGCTTTCTTT. Its protein product is CASSKQGVGTEAFF.

The rearrangement links TRBV5-1 to TRBJ2-1; 13 nucleotides line up with TRBD2. CDR1 SGHRS and CDR2 YFSETQ come from the germline V gene. Losses at the gene ends were 4 bases for V and 6 bases for J; bases not matched to a gene: 10. This CDR3 comprises 17 residues. CDR3 nucleotide sequence: TGCGCCAGCAGCGCGGTCCCGGGACTAGCGGGACGCAATGAGCAGTTCTTC. Translated, it gives CASSAVPGLAGRNEQFF.

This rearrangement joins TRBV12-3 or TRBV12-4 to TRBJ2-2; TRBD2 matches at 8 bases. V was pared by 7 bases and J by 3 bases, with 10 bases of the junction left unmatched. CDR3 length: 16 residues. This CDR3 reads CASTSDAGGYTGELFF. Written as DNA, the CDR3 is TGTGCCAGCACTTCCGATGCGGGAGGTTACACCGGGGAGCTGTTTTTT.

This chain uses TRBV27 with TRBJ2-3; D is uncertain. Looked up from germline, CDR1 is MNHEY and CDR2 is SMNVEV (reference sequence). Trimming shortened V by 5 bases and J by 0 bases, and 15 bases separated the two germline ends. This CDR3 is 16 amino acids long. The chain's CDR3 is CASSPLPEESTDTQYF. The CDR3 DNA is TGTGCCAGCAGTCCACTTCCCGAGGAAAGCACAGATACGCAGTATTTT.

This chain links TRBV5-6 with TRBJ2-3; D could derive from TRBD1 or TRBD2 (5 bases each). Germline lookup yields CDR1 SGHDT and CDR2 YYEEEE. This CDR3 is built from 15 residues. V was clipped by 3 bases and J by 2 bases, with 13 bases between them. The CDR3 region has the DNA TGTGCCAGCAGCTGGGACCTGAAGTCCACAGATACGCAGTATTTT. Translation gives CASSWDLKSTDTQYF.

This clonotype was counted ten times or more. The V call is TRBV7-6, the J call TRBJ2-1; D could derive from TRBD1 or TRBD2 (5 bases each). CDR1 and CDR2 (germline): SGHVS, FNYEAQ. The CDR3 has 14 residues. Deletions cut 3 bases from V and 10 bases from J, with 16 bases between. This CDR3 reads CASSFPGASLEQFF. The DNA for the CDR3 is TGTGCCAGCAGCTTTCCCGGGGCTTCATTGGAGCAGTTCTTC.

This clonotype was counted between two and nine times. This sequence joins TRBV7-3 and TRBJ2-3; 7 positions match TRBD1. CDR1 is SGHTA, CDR2 FQGTGA, per germline. This CDR3 is 16 amino acids long. Losses at the gene ends were 1 base for V and 3 bases for J; bases not matched to a gene: 7. CDR3 residues: CASSLKGAGRTDTQYF. CDR3 coding DNA: TGTGCCAGCAGCTTAAAGGGGGCAGGGCGGACAGATACGCAGTATTTT.

This clonotype was observed at least ten times. J is TRBJ1-5 and V is TRBV9; D might be TRBD1 (5 bases). Trimming took off 4 bases at V and 0 bases at J, with 8 bases between the two ends. This CDR3 has 14 residues. Germline V gene sequence: CDR1 SGDLS, CDR2 YYNGEE. CDR3 in DNA: TGTGCCAGCAGCCCTACAGGTAGCAATCAGCCCCAGCATTTT. Its translation is CASSPTGSNQPQHF.